Listed below are T cell receptor beta chains from one sample, sequenced in a study of blood T cell repertoires in COVID-19. Here immunoSEQ multiplex PCR was the method, and the copy in TCRdb shows in-frame clones only, minus some. Among about 200,000 clones listed, about 83% were seen once. The sequencing sample was made of PBMCs or T cells enriched from blood (not recorded which). These receptors all stem from a man aged 40-50 years with acute COVID-19. CDR3s include the opening cysteine and the closing phenylalanine or tryptophan.

TRBJ2-6,TRBV18,CASSPLTRTGGSGANVLTF
TRBJ2-7,TRBV27,CASRGLRNYEQYF
TRBJ2-2,TRBV10-3,CAISKQGVPGELFF
TRBJ1-5,TRBV27,CASSLSSGGDVPQHF
TRBJ2-7,TRBV28,CASSLMTGFFEQYF
TRBJ1-2,TRBV7-9,CASSLGNRVTF
TRBJ2-7,TRBV5-5,CASRQGLIYEQYF
TRBJ2-7,TRBV5-4,CASSLEIAGFDEQYF
TRBJ2-7,TRBV7-2,CASSFGVGYDEQYF
TRBJ2-3,TRBV28,CASSPRDYTDTQYF
TRBJ1-6,TRBV2,CASSDEYRVKSPLHF
TRBJ2-2,TRBV7-9,CASSLGQNTGELFF
TRBJ1-3,TRBV5-5,CASSLALTPGNTIYF
TRBJ2-1,TRBV24-1,CATSDLAGGAYNEQFF
TRBJ2-7,TRBV29-1,CSARIELASEQYF
TRBJ1-2,TRBV30,CAWSVVQRGGYTF
TRBJ1-5,TRBV7-9,CASSLGTGGLGNQPQHF
TRBJ2-1,TRBV2,CAPRLAANEQFF
TRBJ2-2,TRBV29-1,CSVEVGGSTGELFF
TRBJ2-1,TRBV7-9,CASSLVVAGGAPEQFF
TRBJ1-2,TRBV5-6,CASSPDAGRDLGYTF
TRBJ2-7,TRBV5-1,CASSQGRGREINEQYF
TRBJ1-2,TRBV11-2,CASSSSGTGGYGYTF
TRBJ1-2,TRBV5-4,CASSGGSRYGYTF
TRBJ1-3,TRBV19,CASPRGTGRVTIYF
TRBJ2-1,TRBV6-2/TRBV6-3,CASSSLGLAFSNEQFF
TRBJ2-1,TRBV28,CASRKPGLTPKQFF
TRBJ2-3,TRBV7-6,CASSPRQGWSDTQYF
TRBJ2-5,TRBV18,CASSRLPGMGETQYF
TRBJ2-7,TRBV5-4,CASSLGGLAGVRGEQYF
TRBJ2-7,TRBV3-1/TRBV3-2,CASSQRGTGGPYEQYF
TRBJ1-1,TRBV12-3/TRBV12-4,CASSLLIGNKAFF
TRBJ1-2,TRBV19,CATRSSGDLYGYTF
TRBJ1-1,TRBV4-1,CASSQSEVLNTEAFF
TRBJ1-3,TRBV28,CASSLTTGAGNTIYF
TRBJ2-1,TRBV9,CASSVLGRVANEQFF
TRBJ1-2,TRBV3-1/TRBV3-2,CASSQVVFSKRYYGYTF
TRBJ2-3,TRBV5-1,CASRLTPSGGTDTQYF
TRBJ2-2,TRBV28,CASSFGGTGELFF
TRBJ1-5,TRBV2,CASSEHPQGQPQHF
TRBJ1-6,TRBV27,CASSRLDQSPLHF
TRBJ2-3,TRBV11-3,CASSFPGADTQYF
TRBJ2-3,TRBV7-9,CASSSPPRGGSADTQYF
TRBJ1-5,TRBV24-1,CATSDSNQPQHF
TRBJ1-2,TRBV20-1,CSATGEGGYTF
TRBJ2-7,TRBV7-6,CFLGGRGYEQYF
TRBJ2-7,TRBV6-5,CASRPGGDGAYEQYF
TRBJ2-7,TRBV28,CASSMDSLSYEQYF
TRBJ2-1,TRBV25-1,CASSELADSRNEQFF
TRBJ1-1,TRBV2,CASRQGARDTEAFF
TRBJ1-1,TRBV29-1,CSARQGLNTEAFF
TRBJ2-1,TRBV18,CASSPRPTTGGYNEQFF
TRBJ2-7,TRBV7-6,CASSLALSGTGVPYEQYF
TRBJ1-2,TRBV4-2,CASSQDTRDGYTF
TRBJ1-4,TRBV2,CASRGTDEKLFF
TRBJ1-4,TRBV19,CASRDRGDATNEKLFF
TRBJ1-5,TRBV4-1,CASSQVSLYSNQPQHF
TRBJ2-1,TRBV5-4,CASSLSSGRRNEQFF
TRBJ2-1,TRBV6-1,CASSELGGEQFF